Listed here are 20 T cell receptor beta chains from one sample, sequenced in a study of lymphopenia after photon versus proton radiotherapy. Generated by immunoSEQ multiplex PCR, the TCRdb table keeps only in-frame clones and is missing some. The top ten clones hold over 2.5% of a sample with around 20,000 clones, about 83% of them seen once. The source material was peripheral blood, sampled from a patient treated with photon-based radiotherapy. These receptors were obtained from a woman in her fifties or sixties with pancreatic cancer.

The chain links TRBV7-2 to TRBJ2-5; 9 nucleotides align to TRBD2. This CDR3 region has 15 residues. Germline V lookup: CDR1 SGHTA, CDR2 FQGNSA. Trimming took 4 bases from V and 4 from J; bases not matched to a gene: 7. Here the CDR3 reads CASSSPGTSPETQYF. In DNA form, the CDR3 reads TGTGCCAGCAGCTCACCCGGGACTAGCCCAGAGACCCAGTACTTC. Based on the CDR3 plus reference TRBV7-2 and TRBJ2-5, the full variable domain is GAGVSQSPSNKVTEKGKDVELRCDPISGHTALYWYRQSLGQGLEFLIYFQGNSAPDKSGLPSDRFSAERTGGSVSTLTIQRTQQEDSAVYLCASSSPGTSPETQYFGPGTRLLVL.

The CDR3 is CASSQDGDEQFF. The CDR3 bases are TGCGCCAGCAGCCAAGATGGCGATGAGCAGTTCTTC. The V call is TRBV4-1, the J call TRBJ2-1; D ambiguous. Germline-derived CDR1 and CDR2 are MGHRA and YSYEKL. V was cut by 0 bases and J by 8 bases, with 5 bases left in between. The CDR3 covers 12 residues.

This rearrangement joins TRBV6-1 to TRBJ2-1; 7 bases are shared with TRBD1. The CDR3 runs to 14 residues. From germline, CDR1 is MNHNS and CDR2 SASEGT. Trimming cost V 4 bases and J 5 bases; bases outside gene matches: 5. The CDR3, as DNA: TGTGCCAGCAGTGTAGGGACAGCTAACAATGAGCAGTTCTTC. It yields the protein CASSVGTANNEQFF.

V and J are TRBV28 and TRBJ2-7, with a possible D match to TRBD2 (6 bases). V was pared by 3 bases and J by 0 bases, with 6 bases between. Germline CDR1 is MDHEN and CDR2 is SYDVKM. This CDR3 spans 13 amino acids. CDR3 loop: CASSFGSSYEQYF. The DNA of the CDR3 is TGTGCCAGCAGTTTCGGGAGCTCCTACGAGCAGTACTTC.

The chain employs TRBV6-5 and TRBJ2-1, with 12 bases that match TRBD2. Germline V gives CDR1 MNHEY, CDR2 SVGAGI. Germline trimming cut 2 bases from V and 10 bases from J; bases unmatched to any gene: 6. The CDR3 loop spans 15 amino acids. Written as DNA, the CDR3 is TGTGCCAGCAGTTACGGGCCTAGCGGGAGGGACGAGCAGTTCTTC. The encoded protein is CASSYGPSGRDEQFF.

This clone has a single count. The CDR3 region is CASSLRESYEQYF. The CDR3 DNA is TGTGCCAGCAGCCTACGGGAGAGTTACGAGCAGTACTTC. The chain couples TRBV27 to TRBJ2-7, with D possibly being TRBD2 (6 bases). Germline V gene lookup returns CDR1 MNHEY and CDR2 SMNVEV (reference sequence). The V and J ends lost 6 bases and 4 bases respectively, with 13 bases between them. This CDR3 contains 13 residues.

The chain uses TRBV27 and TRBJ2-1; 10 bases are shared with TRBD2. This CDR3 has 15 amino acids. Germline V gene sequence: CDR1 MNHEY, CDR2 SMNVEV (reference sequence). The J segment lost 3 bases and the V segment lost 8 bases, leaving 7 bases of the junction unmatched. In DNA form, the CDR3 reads TGTGCCAGCGGGCCAGGGACTAGCGTCTACAATGAGCAGTTCTTC. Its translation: CASGPGTSVYNEQFF.

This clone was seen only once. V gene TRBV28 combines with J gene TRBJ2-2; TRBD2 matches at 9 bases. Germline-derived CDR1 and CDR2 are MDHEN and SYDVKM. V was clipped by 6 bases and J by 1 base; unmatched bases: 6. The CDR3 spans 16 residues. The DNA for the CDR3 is TGTGCCAGCAGCTTCCTTAGCGGGGGGAACACCGGGGAGCTGTTTTTT. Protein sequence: CASSFLSGGNTGELFF.

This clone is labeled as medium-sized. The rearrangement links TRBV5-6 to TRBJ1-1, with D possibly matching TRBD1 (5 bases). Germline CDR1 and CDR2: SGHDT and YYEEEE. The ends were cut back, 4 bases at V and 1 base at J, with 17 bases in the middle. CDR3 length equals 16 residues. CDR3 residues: CASSPTQGVRNTEAFF. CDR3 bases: TGTGCCAGCAGCCCCACGCAGGGAGTGAGGAACACTGAAGCTTTCTTT.

The CDR3 reads CASGSGALTGELFF. In nucleotides, the CDR3 is TGTGCTAGTGGGAGCGGAGCCCTCACCGGGGAGCTGTTTTTT. This chain uses TRBV12-5 with TRBJ2-2, with a possible D match to TRBD2 (5 bases). V was pared by 6 bases and J by 4 bases, with 12 bases between. CDR1 is LGHNT and CDR2 is FRNRAP in the germline V gene. The CDR3 covers 14 residues.

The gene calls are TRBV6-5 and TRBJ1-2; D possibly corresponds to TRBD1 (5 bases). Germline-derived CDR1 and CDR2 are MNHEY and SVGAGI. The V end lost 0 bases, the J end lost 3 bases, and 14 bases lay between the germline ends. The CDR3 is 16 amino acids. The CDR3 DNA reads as TGTGCCAGCAGTTACTCGAGCCAGGGCAGGGACTATGGCTACACCTTC. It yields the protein CASSYSSQGRDYGYTF.

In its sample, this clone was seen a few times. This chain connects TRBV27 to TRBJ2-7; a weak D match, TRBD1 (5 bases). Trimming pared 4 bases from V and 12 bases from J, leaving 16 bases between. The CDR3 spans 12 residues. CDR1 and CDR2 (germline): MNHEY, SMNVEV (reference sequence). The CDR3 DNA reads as TGTGCCAGCAGTTCCCAGGGCTTGGCGTGGTACTTC. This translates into CASSSQGLAWYF.

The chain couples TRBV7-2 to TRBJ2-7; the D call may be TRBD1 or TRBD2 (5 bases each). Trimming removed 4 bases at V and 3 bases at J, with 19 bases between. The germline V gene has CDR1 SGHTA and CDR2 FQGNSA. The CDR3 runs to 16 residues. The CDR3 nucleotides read TGTGCCAGCAGCTACATTGAGGGGAGTAGGAACTACGAGCAGTACTTC. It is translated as CASSYIEGSRNYEQYF.

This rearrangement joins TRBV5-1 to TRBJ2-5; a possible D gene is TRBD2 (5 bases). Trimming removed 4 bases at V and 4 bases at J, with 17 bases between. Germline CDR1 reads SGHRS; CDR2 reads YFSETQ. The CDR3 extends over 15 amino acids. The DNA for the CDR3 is TGCGCCAGCAGCCCGGGGATATCCTACCCAGAGACCCAGTACTTC. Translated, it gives CASSPGISYPETQYF. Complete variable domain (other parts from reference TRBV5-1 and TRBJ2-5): KAGVTQTPRYLIKTRGQQVTLSCSPISGHRSVSWYQQTPGQGLQFLFEYFSETQRNKGNFPGRFSGRQFSNSRSEMNVSTLELGDSALYLCASSPGISYPETQYFGPGTRLLVL.

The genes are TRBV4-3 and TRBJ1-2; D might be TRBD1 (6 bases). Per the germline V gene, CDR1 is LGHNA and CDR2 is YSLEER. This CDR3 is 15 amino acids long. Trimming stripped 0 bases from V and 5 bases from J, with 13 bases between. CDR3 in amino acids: CASSQEAGQRYGYTF. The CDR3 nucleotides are TGCGCCAGCAGCCAAGAGGCCGGACAGAGATATGGCTACACCTTC.

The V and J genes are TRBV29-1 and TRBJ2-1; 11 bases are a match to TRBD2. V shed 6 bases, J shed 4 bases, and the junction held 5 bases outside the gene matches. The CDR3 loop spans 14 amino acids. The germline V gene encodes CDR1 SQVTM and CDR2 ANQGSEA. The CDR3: CSVLTSGNYNEQFF. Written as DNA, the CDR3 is TGCAGCGTCTTGACTAGCGGGAATTACAATGAGCAGTTCTTC.

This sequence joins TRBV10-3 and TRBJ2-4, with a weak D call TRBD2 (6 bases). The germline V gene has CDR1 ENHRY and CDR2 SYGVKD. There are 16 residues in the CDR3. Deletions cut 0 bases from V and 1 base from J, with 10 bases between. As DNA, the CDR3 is TGTGCCATCAGTGAGTCGACCGGAGGGGCCAAAAACATTCAGTACTTC. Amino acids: CAISESTGGAKNIQYF.

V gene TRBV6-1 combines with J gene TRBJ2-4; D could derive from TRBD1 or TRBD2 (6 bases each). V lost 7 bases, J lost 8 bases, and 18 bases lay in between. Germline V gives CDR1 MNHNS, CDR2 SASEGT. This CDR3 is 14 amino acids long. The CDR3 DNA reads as TGTGCCAGCAAGGGTTTTGCCGGGGGCCACATTCAGTACTTC. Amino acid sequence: CASKGFAGGHIQYF.

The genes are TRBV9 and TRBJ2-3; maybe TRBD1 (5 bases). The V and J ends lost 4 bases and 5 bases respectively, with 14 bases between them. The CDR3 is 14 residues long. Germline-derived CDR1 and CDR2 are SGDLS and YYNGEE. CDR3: CASSSQVGEDTQYF. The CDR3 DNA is TGTGCCAGCAGCTCCCAGGTAGGGGAAGATACGCAGTATTTT. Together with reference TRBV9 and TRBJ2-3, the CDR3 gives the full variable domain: DSGVTQTPKHLITATGQRVTLRCSPRSGDLSVYWYQQSLDQGLQFLIQYYNGEERAKGNILERFSAQQFPDLHSELNLSSLELGDSALYFCASSSQVGEDTQYFGPGTRLTVL.

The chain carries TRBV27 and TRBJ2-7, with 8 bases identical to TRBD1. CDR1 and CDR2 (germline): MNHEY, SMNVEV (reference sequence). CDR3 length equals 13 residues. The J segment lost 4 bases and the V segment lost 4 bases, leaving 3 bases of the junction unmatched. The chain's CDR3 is CASSSDREYEQYF. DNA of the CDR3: TGTGCCAGCAGTTCGGACAGGGAATACGAGCAGTACTTC.